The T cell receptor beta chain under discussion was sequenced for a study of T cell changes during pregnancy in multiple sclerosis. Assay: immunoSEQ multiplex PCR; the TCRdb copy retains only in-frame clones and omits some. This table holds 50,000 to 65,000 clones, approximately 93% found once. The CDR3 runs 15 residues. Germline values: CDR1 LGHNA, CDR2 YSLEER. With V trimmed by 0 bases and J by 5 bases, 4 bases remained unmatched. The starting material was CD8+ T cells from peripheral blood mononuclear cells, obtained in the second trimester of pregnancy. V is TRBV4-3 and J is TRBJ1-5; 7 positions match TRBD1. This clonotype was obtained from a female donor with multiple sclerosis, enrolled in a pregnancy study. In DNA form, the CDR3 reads TGCGCCAGCAGCCAAGATTACACAGGGGATCAGCCCCAGCATTTT. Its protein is CASSQDYTGDQPQHF.